The T cell receptor beta chain under discussion was sequenced for a study of CD8 T cells in Susac syndrome (dated by TCRdb to the late 2010s). With regard to the full study: The study used repertoire sequencing to test whether antigen drove CD8+ T cell activation and differentiation in Susac syndrome. The clonality of the CD8+ T cell repertoire was compared across over 9 healthy donors, around 14 Susac syndrome patients and around 16 multiple sclerosis patients. What the work shows at the level of the full study, not this receptor alone: The study acknowledged that relatively few individuals were included in the TCR sequencing and HLA analysis.

Concerning this clonotype: Its specific antigen is unknown. Within one base of it there is no much larger clone, and no base qualities were kept.

Including cysteine and phenylalanine, the CDR3 has 13 amino acids. Only CDR3 DNA remains: 39 bases, in frame from the first base. V is pruned by 2 bases and J by 6 bases, leaving 4 bases of the junction without a gene match. CDR1 and CDR2 (SGHRS, YFSETQ) derive from the germline V gene. RNA was extracted with the RNeasy kit and roughly 0.5 to 1 ug was reverse transcribed using random hexamers. The immunoSEQ multiplex PCR assay, which covers 54 Vbeta and 13 Jbeta segments, was used to amplify TCR beta CDR3 regions. Bias from PCR amplification was corrected by using a synthetic template baseline for primer optimization and for computational correction. Per the source publication's procedure: Reads were assigned to V, D and J genes according to IMGT and analyzed in immunoSEQ Analyzer, with only productive sequences retained. To calculate clonality, Shannon entropy was normalized by log2 of the number of productive unique sequences and then subtracted from one. For each patient and control, public and private clones were evaluated among the 100 most prevalent clones. Clones were defined as Susac-specific when absent from the healthy and MS cohorts, from about 1,100 published viral clones and from other ImmuneACCESS disease sequences. TCRdb itself trimmed the public reads at Q25 with fastp, ran MiXCR and retained productive beta chains. Rows are unified per CDR3 protein, each entry keeping the most common DNA and genes. TCRdb's processing, not the authors' own work, is the source of the V and J calls. A total of around 180,000 distinct CDR3 sequences appear in this sample, 90% to 95% of them only once. Around 0.15% of the sample goes to the ten largest clones.

Peripheral blood CD8+ and CD4+ T cells from healthy donors, Susac syndrome patients and multiple sclerosis patients were profiled by high-throughput TCR beta sequencing. Multiple sclerosis controls were treatment-naive patients with stable or active relapsing-remitting disease fulfilling revised McDonald criteria. Bulk CD8+ and CD4+ T cells were purified by magnetic negative isolation, whereas CD8+ TEMRA cells were enriched by FACS. Blood was collected in EDTA tubes and processed within 24 hours, with PBMCs isolated through density gradient centrifugation. PBMCs intended for TCR sequencing were cryopreserved in liquid nitrogen and thawed later in a water bath at 37 degrees C. A purity of at least 90% was achieved for sorted or isolated CD4+, CD8+ and CD8+ TEMRA cells.

The sequence is built from TRBV5-1 and TRBJ2-7; the junction holds 8 bases that match TRBD1. The receptor's source is a human donor with multiple sclerosis. Sequenced input: CD8+ T cells from PBMCs. The CDR3 here reads CASSFGQGGEQYF. The nucleotides are TGCGCCAGCAGCTTCGGACAGGGCGGCGAGCAGTACTTC.